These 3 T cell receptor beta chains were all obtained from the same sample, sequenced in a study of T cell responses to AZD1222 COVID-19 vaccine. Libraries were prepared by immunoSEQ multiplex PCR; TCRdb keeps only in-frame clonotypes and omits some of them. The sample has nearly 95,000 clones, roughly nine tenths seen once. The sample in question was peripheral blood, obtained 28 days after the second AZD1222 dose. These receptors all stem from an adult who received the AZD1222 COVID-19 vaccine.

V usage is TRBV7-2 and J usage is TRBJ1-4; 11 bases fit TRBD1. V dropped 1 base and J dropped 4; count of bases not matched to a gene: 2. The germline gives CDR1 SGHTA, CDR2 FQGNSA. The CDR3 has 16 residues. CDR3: CASSLGTGGFNEKLFF. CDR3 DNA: TGTGCCAGCAGCTTAGGGACAGGGGGCTTTAATGAAAAACTGTTTTTT.

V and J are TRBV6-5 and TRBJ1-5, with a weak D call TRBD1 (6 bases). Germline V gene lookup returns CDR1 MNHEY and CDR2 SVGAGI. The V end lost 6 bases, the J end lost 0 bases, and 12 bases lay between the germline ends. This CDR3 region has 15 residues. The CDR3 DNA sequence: TGTGCCAGCAGGAGGACAGAAAATAGCAATCAGCCCCAGCATTTT. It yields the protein CASRRTENSNQPQHF.

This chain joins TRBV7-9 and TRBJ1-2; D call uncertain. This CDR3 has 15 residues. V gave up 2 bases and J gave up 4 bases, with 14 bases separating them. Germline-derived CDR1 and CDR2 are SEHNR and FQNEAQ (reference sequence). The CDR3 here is CASSLWSGAGYGYTF. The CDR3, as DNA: TGTGCCAGCAGCTTATGGTCAGGTGCGGGCTATGGCTACACCTTC.